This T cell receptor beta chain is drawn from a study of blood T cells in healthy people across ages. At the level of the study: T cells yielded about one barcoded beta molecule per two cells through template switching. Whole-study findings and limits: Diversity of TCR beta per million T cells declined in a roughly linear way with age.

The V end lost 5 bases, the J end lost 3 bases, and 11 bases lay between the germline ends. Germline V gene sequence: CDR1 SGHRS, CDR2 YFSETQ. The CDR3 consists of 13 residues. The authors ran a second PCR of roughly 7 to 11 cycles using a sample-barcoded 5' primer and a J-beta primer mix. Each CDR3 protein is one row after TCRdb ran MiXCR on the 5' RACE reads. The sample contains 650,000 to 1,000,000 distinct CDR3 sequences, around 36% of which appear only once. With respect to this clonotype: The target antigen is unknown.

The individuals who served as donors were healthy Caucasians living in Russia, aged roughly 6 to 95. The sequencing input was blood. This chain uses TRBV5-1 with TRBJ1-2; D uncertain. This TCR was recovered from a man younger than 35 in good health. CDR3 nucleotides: TGCGCCAGCAGGTTAACAGCTGACTATGGCTACACCTTC. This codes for CASRLTADYGYTF.